Presented here are 23 T cell receptor beta chains from one specimen sequenced in a study of identical twins' blood T cells. TCRdb passed the 5' RACE reads through MiXCR, listing each CDR3 protein once. The repertoire holds about 370,000 distinct CDR3 sequences, with roughly 30% as singletons. Source material: PBMCs. The receptors were gathered from a woman aged 18-55 years in good health.

Concerning this clonotype: This may be a read error: a much more frequent sequence differs by one nucleotide. The V and J genes are TRBV29-1 and TRBJ2-7, with D unclear. Germline V gene lookup returns CDR1 SQVTM and CDR2 ANQGSEA. The CDR3 runs to 13 residues. CDR3 loop: CSVELEVPYDQYF. The CDR3 coding sequence is TGCAGCGTTGAACTAGAGGTTCCCTACGATCAGTACTTC.

This clonotype appeared a few times. The chain combines TRBV28 with TRBJ1-1; possible D gene TRBD1, 6 bases. Germline CDR1 reads MDHEN; CDR2 reads SYDVKM. The CDR3 consists of 16 residues. V was pared by 1 base and J by 2 bases, with 14 bases between. The CDR3 is CASSLYFGQSNTEAFF. The CDR3 nucleotides are TGTGCCAGCAGTTTATATTTCGGACAGTCTAACACTGAAGCTTTCTTT.

The chain carries TRBV10-2 and TRBJ1-2; D call uncertain. Trimming pared 5 bases from V and 7 bases from J, leaving 17 bases between. Per germline, CDR1 WSHSY and CDR2 SAAADI. The CDR3 covers 14 residues. CDR3: CASSSAISSFGYTF. The CDR3 DNA is TGCGCCAGCAGTTCAGCTATATCGTCTTTTGGCTACACCTTC.

The chain uses TRBV21-1 and TRBJ1-1; the DNA was not used to check the table's D call, TRBD1. TRBV21-1 corresponds to a pseudogene. The CDR3 is made up of 15 amino acids. DNA of the CDR3: TGTGCCAGCAGCCTCGAGGACGGGGGGAACACTGAAGCTTTCTTT. It encodes CASSLEDGGNTEAFF.

This clonotype was recorded only once. The rearrangement joins TRBV6-2 or TRBV6-3 to TRBJ2-1; TRBD2 agrees at 11 bases. The V and J ends lost 5 bases and 7 bases, in that order; junction bases with no gene match: 10. Germline CDR1 reads MNHEY; CDR2 reads SVGEGT. The CDR3 totals 16 residues. CDR3 nucleotides: TGTGCCAGCAGTATGGCACTAGCGGGGGTATGGAATGAGCAGTTCTTC. Translation gives CASSMALAGVWNEQFF.

The chain recombines TRBV20-1 with TRBJ2-6; D is ambiguous. This CDR3 has 12 amino acids. Germline assignment: CDR1 DFQATT and CDR2 SNEGSKA (reference sequence). Trimming shortened V by 1 base and J by 2 bases, and 0 bases separated the two germline ends. For the CDR3, the DNA is TGCAGTGCTAGAGCTGGGGCCAACGTCCTGACTTTC. This gives the protein CSARAGANVLTF.

There are a few counts of this clonotype. V gene TRBV5-6 combines with J gene TRBJ2-1; 8 bases are a match to TRBD2. The V and J ends lost 5 bases and 3 bases, in that order; junction bases with no gene match: 13. The CDR3 runs 17 residues. In germline, CDR1 is SGHDT, CDR2 YYEEEE. The CDR3 DNA sequence: TGTGCCAGCAGTCACCTCCGGGGGGGAAGTCACTACAATGAGCAGTTCTTC. As protein: CASSHLRGGSHYNEQFF.

In this sample, this clonotype turned up many times. The chain links TRBV20-1 to TRBJ1-4; TRBD1 matches at 8 bases. The J segment lost 8 bases and the V segment lost 2 bases, leaving 4 bases of the junction unmatched. The CDR3 covers 13 residues. Germline V gene data show CDR1 as DFQATT and CDR2 as SNEGSKA (reference sequence). The CDR3 DNA is TGCAGTGCTAGAAGGACAGGGAGCGAAAAACTGTTTTTT. Protein product: CSARRTGSEKLFF.

This clonotype was seen a handful of times. The chain carries TRBV9 and TRBJ2-3, with 15 bases matching TRBD2. The V gene's germline CDR1 is SGDLS and CDR2 YYNGEE. V was pared by 4 bases and J by 3 bases, with 9 bases of the junction left unmatched. The CDR3 extends over 18 amino acids. The CDR3 is CASSSRTSGRGDTDTQYF. The CDR3 DNA is TGTGCCAGCAGCTCCCGGACTAGCGGGAGGGGGGATACAGATACGCAGTATTTT.

The chain links TRBV6-4 to TRBJ2-2; maybe TRBD2 (6 bases). The CDR3 runs 13 residues. Per germline, CDR1 MRHNA and CDR2 SNTAGT. Trimming stripped 4 bases from V and 3 bases from J, with 6 bases between. This CDR3 reads CASSAGDTGELFF. Written as DNA, the CDR3 is TGTGCCAGCAGTGCGGGAGACACCGGGGAGCTGTTTTTT.

This clonotype appeared a few times. The DNA of the CDR3 is TGTGCCAGCAGCCACACCGGATACAACGAGGGCTACACCTTC. It codes for CASSHTGYNEGYTF. This chain uses TRBV11-2 with TRBJ1-2; no firm D call. CDR3 length: 14 amino acids. Trimming took off 5 bases at V and 8 bases at J, with 18 bases between the two ends. Germline values: CDR1 SGHAT, CDR2 FQNNGV.

This clonotype was detected a few times. In DNA, the CDR3 is TGTGCTAGTGGGCGGGACAGCACAGATACGCAGTATTTT. This codes for CASGRDSTDTQYF. This chain connects TRBV12-5 to TRBJ2-3; D might be TRBD2 (6 bases). Trimming removed 6 bases at V and 0 bases at J, with 7 bases between. CDR1 is LGHNT, CDR2 FRNRAP, per germline. CDR3 length: 13 amino acids.

This clonotype was counted a single time. The rearrangement uses TRBV6-5 and TRBJ1-3, with D possibly TRBD1 on 6 matching bases. Per germline, CDR1 MNHEY and CDR2 SVGAGI. CDR3 size: 14 residues. V lost 5 bases and J lost 2, with 10 bases in between. CDR3 DNA: TGTGCCAGCAGTATACCAGGGGCTGGAAACACCATATATTTT. As protein: CASSIPGAGNTIYF.

The chain combines TRBV20-1 with TRBJ2-7, with TRBD2 identical over 7 bases. CDR1 and CDR2 (germline): DFQATT, SNEGSKA (reference sequence). CDR3 length: 13 residues. The V gene end was trimmed by 6 bases and the J gene end by 2 bases; junction bases not matched to a gene: 7. CDR3 loop: CSAGRLAAYEQYF. In DNA, the CDR3 is TGCAGTGCGGGTCGACTAGCCGCCTACGAGCAGTACTTC.

The genes are TRBV13 and TRBJ2-2, with TRBD2 as a possible D gene (5 bases). This CDR3 has 16 amino acids. V lost 4 bases to trimming and J lost 6 bases, with 18 bases between them. The germline CDR1 and CDR2 sequences are PRHDT and FYEKMQ (reference sequence). In DNA, the CDR3 is TGTGCCAGCAGCTCCAGGACTGAGTTCGCCGCCGGGGAGCTGTTTTTT. Translated, it gives CASSSRTEFAAGELFF.

This clonotype was found a few times. The chain is built from TRBV10-3 and TRBJ2-2; D not resolved. Germline values: CDR1 ENHRY, CDR2 SYGVKD. The CDR3 extends over 12 amino acids. V lost 2 bases, J lost 6 bases, and 4 bases lay in between. The DNA of the CDR3 is TGTGCCATCAGTGAGGACGCCGGGGAGCTGTTTTTT. Protein product: CAISEDAGELFF.

In its sample, this clonotype was seen a few times. The chain joins TRBV20-1 to TRBJ1-1; weak D call: TRBD1 (6 bases). The CDR3 length is 15 residues. V lost 0 bases and J lost 1, with 12 bases in between. CDR1 and CDR2 from the germline V gene are DFQATT and SNEGSKA (reference sequence). The CDR3 sequence is CSARDRIRGNTEAFF. The CDR3 DNA reads as TGCAGTGCTAGAGATCGGATCAGGGGGAACACTGAAGCTTTCTTT.

The V and J genes are TRBV20-1 and TRBJ1-1; tentative D call: TRBD1 (5 bases). V was cut by 1 base and J by 8 bases, with 8 bases left in between. CDR1 is DFQATT, CDR2 SNEGSKA, per germline (reference sequence). The CDR3 runs 11 residues. CDR3 nucleotide sequence: TGCAGTGCTAGAGGTTGGGGGGAAGCTTTCTTT. This gives the protein CSARGWGEAFF.

This clonotype has only a few counts. The chain couples TRBV20-1 to TRBJ1-1, with unresolved D. The germline gives CDR1 DFQATT, CDR2 SNEGSKA (reference sequence). The CDR3 loop spans 17 amino acids. V lost 1 base, J lost 5 bases, and 23 bases lay in between. As DNA, the CDR3 is TGCAGTGCTAGAGGTGACCCCCCGGGCCCGACCTTTACTGAAGCTTTCTTT. The encoded protein is CSARGDPPGPTFTEAFF.

Many counts were recorded for this clonotype. The rearrangement uses TRBV6-2 or TRBV6-3 and TRBJ1-4; the D gene is possibly TRBD1 (5 bases). From germline, CDR1 is MNHEY and CDR2 SVGEGT. The CDR3 runs 16 residues. V shed 2 bases and J shed 13 bases, with 23 bases lying between them. CDR3 sequence reads: CASSYPGWTLFRGLFF. The CDR3 DNA follows: TGTGCCAGCAGTTACCCGGGGTGGACACTCTTTCGCGGACTGTTTTTT.

This clonotype was observed many times. The V and J genes are TRBV19 and TRBJ2-1; tentatively, D is TRBD2 (6 bases). This CDR3 is built from 13 residues. The germline gives CDR1 LNHDA, CDR2 SQIVND (reference sequence). Trimming cost V 6 bases and J 4 bases, with 10 bases left between them. CDR3 protein: CASSLAIYNEQFF. The CDR3 bases are TGTGCCAGTAGCCTAGCGATTTACAATGAGCAGTTCTTC.

The chain has TRBV10-3 and TRBJ1-1; D gene ambiguous. The CDR3 is 12 amino acids. CDR1 and CDR2 from the germline V gene are ENHRY and SYGVKD. Trimming pared 6 bases from V and 5 bases from J, leaving 10 bases between. This CDR3 is CAIRAGETEAFF. The CDR3 region has the DNA TGTGCCATCAGGGCCGGAGAGACTGAAGCTTTCTTT.

This clonotype was detected only a few times. The V and J genes are TRBV7-6 and TRBJ1-6; D is unclear. CDR1 is SGHVS, CDR2 FNYEAQ, per germline. V was shortened by 0 bases and J by 10 bases, with 10 bases between the two germline ends. The CDR3 contains 14 residues. The CDR3 nucleotides are TGTGCCAGCAGCTTAGCTCCCGTCGGGTCACCCCTCCACTTT. It is translated as CASSLAPVGSPLHF.